The clone carrying this T cell receptor beta chain is a singleton in its sample. The sample comes from a study of T cell responses to AZD1222 COVID-19 vaccine. Repertoires were generated with immunoSEQ multiplex PCR, while TCRdb's copy carries only in-frame clones and drops some. The table has 90,000 to 150,000 clones, 92% seen once. The CDR3 runs to 15 residues. Trimming took 3 bases from V and 8 from J, leaving 19 bases between them. From germline, CDR1 is MDHEN and CDR2 SYDVKM. This clonotype originated in an adult who received the AZD1222 COVID-19 vaccine. The rearrangement joins TRBV28 to TRBJ1-2; D might be TRBD1 (5 bases). This sample comprised peripheral blood, obtained 28 days after the second AZD1222 dose. In DNA form, the CDR3 reads TGTGCCAGCAGTTTTTTCTCTAAAGGGGCTTTAGGCTACACCTTC. This gives the protein CASSFFSKGALGYTF.